This T cell receptor beta chain was profiled in a study of cytotoxic CD8 clonotypes in ibrutinib-treated CLL. Whole-study results and caveats: Patients had baseline clonality above age-matched healthy donors, and this clonality moved with circulating CD8+ T-cell counts.

Repertoires were generated with immunoSEQ multiplex PCR, while TCRdb's copy carries only in-frame clones and drops some. Of about 300,000 clones listed, roughly three quarters were seen once; the top ten hold about 5.3%. In the case of this clone: Its specificity is not known.

This TCR was recovered from a human donor with chronic lymphocytic leukemia. This material consisted of PBMCs, taken at disease progression, from a patient treated with ibrutinib.

The CDR3: CASRLFRGAGANEQFF. As DNA, the CDR3 is TGTGCCAGCAGGTTGTTCCGGGGGGCAGGGGCCAATGAGCAGTTCTTC. The rearrangement links TRBV7-2 to TRBJ2-1; D possibly corresponds to TRBD2 (7 bases). Germline V gene lookup returns CDR1 SGHTA and CDR2 FQGNSA. The CDR3 is 16 residues long. The V end was cut by 6 bases, the J end by 6 bases, with 21 bases between.